This T cell receptor beta chain stems from a study of blood T cell repertoires in COVID-19. Assay: immunoSEQ multiplex PCR; the TCRdb copy retains only in-frame clones and omits some. The sample shows 250,000 to 300,000 clones, more than 75% of them seen only once. The V end lost 6 bases, the J end lost 8 bases, and 13 bases lay between the germline ends. CDR1 DFQATT and CDR2 SNEGSKA come from the germline V gene (reference sequence). The CDR3 consists of 11 residues. Specimen: PBMCs or T cells enriched from blood (not recorded which). This clonotype originated in a man between 18 and 29 years old who had recovered from COVID-19. V is TRBV20-1 and J is TRBJ1-1; tentative D call: TRBD1 (6 bases). The CDR3 DNA is TGCAGTGCCCGGACAGAAACAGAAGCTTTCTTT. Translation: CSARTETEAFF.